This T cell receptor beta chain was recorded in a study of T cell clonotyping in hematopoietic cell transplantation. The table came from immunoSEQ multiplex PCR; TCRdb's copy has only in-frame clones and leaves some out. In the table there are roughly 5,400 clones, roughly 81% of which are singletons. V shed 4 bases and J shed 2 bases, with 13 bases lying between them. Germline CDR1 MGHRA, CDR2 YSYEKL. The length of the CDR3 is 15 residues. As for this clone: Its antigen is unknown.

Study results and caveats: No sorting was done, leaving CD4 and CD8 contributions mixed.

The time point: recipient sample about 28 days before transplant, after cytoreduction. Recipient blood drawn about 28 days pretransplant and days 30, 100, 180 after. The receptor was isolated from a man aged 55 to 70 with acute myeloid leukemia. Some clones in this sample may be carry-over from other donors' samples. Sequencing was performed on peripheral blood mononuclear cells, taken before stem cell transplant. This chain uses TRBV4-1 with TRBJ2-3, with D unresolved. The chain's CDR3 is CASSPIPDFTDTQYF. CDR3 bases: TGCGCCAGCAGCCCCATCCCCGACTTCACAGATACGCAGTATTTT.